This entry describes one T cell receptor beta chain. Its cognate antigen is unknown. Trimming cost V 6 bases and J 5 bases; bases outside gene matches: 7. Germline assignment: CDR1 MDHEN and CDR2 SYDVKM. There are 14 residues in the CDR3. Only in-frame clones appear in the TCRdb table, and some are missing; sequencing was by immunoSEQ multiplex PCR. The table shows more than 9,500 clones, with 70% to 90% occurring only once. The sample originates from a study of PD-1 blockade in classical Hodgkin lymphoma. Every single patient, without exception, relapsed after autologous stem cell transplantation, and brentuximab vedotin exposure varied. Study findings and constraints: Significantly greater TCR diversity emerged by C4D1 in CD4+ cells but not CD8+ cells. Baseline diversity in complete responders resembled that of newly diagnosed patients. Any patient who commenced nivolumab under 1 year after ASCT was excluded. Baseline TCR diversity was reportedly lower in newly diagnosed patients than healthy donors.

The source was peripheral blood mononuclear cells (PBMCs), collected at baseline. The sequence derives from a human donor with classical Hodgkin lymphoma. V usage is TRBV28 and J usage is TRBJ2-7; 10 positions agree with TRBD1. The CDR3 reads CASSLMDRGNEQYF. CDR3 nucleotides: TGTGCCAGCAGCTTGATGGACAGGGGGAACGAGCAGTACTTC.